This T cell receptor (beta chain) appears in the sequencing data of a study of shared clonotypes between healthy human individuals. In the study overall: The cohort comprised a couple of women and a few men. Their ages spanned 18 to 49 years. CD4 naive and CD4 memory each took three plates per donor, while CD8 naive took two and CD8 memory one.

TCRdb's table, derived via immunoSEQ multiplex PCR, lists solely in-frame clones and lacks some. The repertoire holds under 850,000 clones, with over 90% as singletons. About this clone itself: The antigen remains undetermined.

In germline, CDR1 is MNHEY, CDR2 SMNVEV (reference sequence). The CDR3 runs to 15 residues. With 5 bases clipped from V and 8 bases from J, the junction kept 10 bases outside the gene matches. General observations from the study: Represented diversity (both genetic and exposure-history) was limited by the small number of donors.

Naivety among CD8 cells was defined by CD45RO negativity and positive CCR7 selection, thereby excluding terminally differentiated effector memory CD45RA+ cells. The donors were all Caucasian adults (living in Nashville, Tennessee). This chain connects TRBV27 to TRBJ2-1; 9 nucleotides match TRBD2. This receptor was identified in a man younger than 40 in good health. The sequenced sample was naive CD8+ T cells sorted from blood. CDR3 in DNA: TGTGCCAGCAGTCTAACTAGCGGGTCGACAGATGAGCAGTTCTTC. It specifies CASSLTSGSTDEQFF.